A selection of T cell receptor beta chains follows, all from one sample in a study of CD8+ T cells in alopecia areata. The protocol was immunoSEQ multiplex PCR, while the TCRdb copy is restricted to in-frame clones and leaves out a portion. The sample shows hundreds of thousands of clones, more than 45% of them seen only once. The sample here was CD4+ T cells sorted from blood, taken at week 0. These receptor sequences come from a human donor with alopecia areata. Each CDR3 is given without its conserved first and last residue. Each record gives: V gene, CDR3 length, CDR3 protein.

>TRBV5-6|13
ASSTAGGVSYEQY
>TRBV4-1|11
ASSQVGRREQF
>TRBV2|12
ASCRSGGAFGYT
>TRBV4-1|12
ASSQRIGPHGYT
>TRBV27|11
ASSLATGYGYT
>TRBV4-1|13
ASSPGLAGVYEQY
>TRBV14|14
ASSQDGGVAEETQY
>TRBV7-4|11
ASSAGTYEKLF
>TRBV7-9|11
ASSLTLIGELF
>TRBV11-1|13
ASSLHRGGTYEQY
>TRBV29-1|11
SVERGSTDTQY
>TRBV6-5|11
ASSYVGLGEAF
>TRBV19|17
ASSMGWGQGANPSDEQY
>TRBV29-1|10
SVDRANYGYT
>TRBV19|10
ASSSFRTEAF
>TRBV4-2|11
ASSHGADYEQY
>TRBV29-1|12
SVEGTSGPYEQY
>TRBV28|13
ASIQAQTYTGELF
>TRBV27|12
ASSPGPPINGYT
>TRBV4-1|14
ASSPGGVAGRDTQY
>TRBV30|12
AWSGGASGNTIY
>TRBV5-1|13
ASSRGQAITGELF
>TRBV27|11
ASSFVNGYGYT
>TRBV6-1|12
ASSEAQGSNGYT
>TRBV4-2|15
ASSQGVAGGLNTEAF
>TRBV19|14
ASSAGTRLRKYEQY
>TRBV12-5|11
ASGLRGPTEAF
>TRBV30|11
AWAPNSNQPQH
>TRBV30|12
AWRRESDTGELF
>TRBV2|10
ASSDGQGYAF
>TRBV29-1|9
SAEGLGEQY
>TRBV5-1|12
ASSLVGQSYGYT
>TRBV29-1|13
SVEMVGAGANVLT
>TRBV2|13
ASSEIGALNQPQH
>TRBV5-1|11
ASSPGQAYGYT
>TRBV30|11
AWSLRGMTEAF
>TRBV6-5|13
ASSRGLQKLNEQF
>TRBV5-1|11
ASSSSATGELF
>TRBV29-1|11
SVEWIGVGGYT
>TRBV30|11
AWMQQANTEAF
>TRBV4-2|14
ASSHGGRLADNEQF
>TRBV29-1|10
SVESSTDTQY
>TRBV7-2|14
ASSFATGSLPYEQY
>TRBV30|12
AWSLQPGLGAYT
>TRBV2|14
ASSVGQLQNTGELF
>TRBV4-1|13
ASSQDSARAATQY
>TRBV10-3|10
AMGQGNTEAF
>TRBV10-3|14
AIGRPGQGSGNTIY
>TRBV29-1|8
SVEDLEQY
>TRBV25-1|13
ASSGTAGVGEKLF
>TRBV30|12
AWTRTGRNYGYT
>TRBV6-6|10
ASSYDRGGLF
>TRBV30|10
AWLGGTDTQY
>TRBV7-2|13
ASSLGVGTGYEQY
>TRBV5-4|11
ASSFTLTDTQY
>TRBV7-9|13
ASSHSGVRADTQY
>TRBV5-6|13
ASSLSAGGPYEQY
>TRBV7-6|13
ASSLAAGEFYEQY
>TRBV27|15
ASRSLLSGPATYEQY
>TRBV4-2|14
ASSQVGGHSDTEAF